Described below is a single T cell receptor beta chain sequence and its context. This entry is derived from a study of blood T cell repertoires in COVID-19. In the study overall: PBMCs, B-cell-depleted T cells, or T cells were the source of the cDNA or gDNA that made up the material.

As originally analysed: Nucleated cell number was recorded as an estimate derived from reference gene primer amplification. Method: immunoSEQ multiplex PCR; TCRdb's copy keeps in-frame clones and lacks some. Clone size and V and J calls were adopted from that table, with D and trimming inferred from the DNA. Of 150,000 to 200,000 clones in the sample, about 85% were seen once. Germline V gives CDR1 MNHNS, CDR2 SASEGT. CDR3 size: 20 residues. V trimming: 4 bases; J trimming: 2 bases; junction bases outside the gene matches: 16. The TCR sequence derives from a man between 65 and 85 years old who had recovered from COVID-19. The specimen sequenced was peripheral blood. The V call is TRBV6-1, the J call TRBJ2-6; 8 bases are a match to TRBD2. CDR3 sequence reads: CASSVNPGRETIAGANVLTF. The CDR3 DNA sequence: TGTGCCAGCAGTGTAAACCCCGGGAGGGAAACGATAGCTGGGGCCAACGTCCTGACTTTC.